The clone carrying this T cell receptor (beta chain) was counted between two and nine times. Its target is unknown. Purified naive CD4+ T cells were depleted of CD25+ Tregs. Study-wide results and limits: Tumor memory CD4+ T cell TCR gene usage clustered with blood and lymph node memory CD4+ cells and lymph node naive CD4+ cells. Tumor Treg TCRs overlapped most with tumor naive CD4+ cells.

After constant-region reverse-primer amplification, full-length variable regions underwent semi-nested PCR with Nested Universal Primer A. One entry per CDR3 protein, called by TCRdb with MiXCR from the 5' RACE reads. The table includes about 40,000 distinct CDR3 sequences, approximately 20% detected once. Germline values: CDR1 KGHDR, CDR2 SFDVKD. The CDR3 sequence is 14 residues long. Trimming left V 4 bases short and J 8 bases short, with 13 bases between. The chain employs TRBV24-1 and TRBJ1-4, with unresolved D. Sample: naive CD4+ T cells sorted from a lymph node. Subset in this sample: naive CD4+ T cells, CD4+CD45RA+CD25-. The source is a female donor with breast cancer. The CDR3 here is CATSDPGSSEKLFF. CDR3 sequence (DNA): TGTGCCACCAGTGACCCCGGGAGCTCCGAAAAACTGTTTTTT.